These T cell receptor beta chains were read from a single sample in a study of PD-1 blockade in classical Hodgkin lymphoma. Only in-frame clones appear in the TCRdb table, and some are missing; sequencing was by immunoSEQ multiplex PCR. The profile covers 20,000 to 30,000 clones, with approximately 78% appearing a single time and roughly 8.3% taken by the ten largest. Here the sequenced sample was peripheral blood mononuclear cells (PBMCs), taken before the second cycle of nivolumab. Receptors originate from a human donor with classical Hodgkin lymphoma. CDR3s include the opening cysteine and the closing phenylalanine or tryptophan. Each record gives: clone size, D gene, J gene, V gene, CDR3 protein, CDR3 DNA. D genes are given only for firm matches. Some rows mark clone size as missing; the rest say once, few, many or name a class of expanded clone.

>-|TRBD1|TRBJ2-7|TRBV10-1
CASSEPPGTGGSGEQYF
TGCGCCAGCAGTGAACCCCCCGGGACAGGGGGTTCAGGCGAGCAGTACTTC
>once|-|TRBJ2-3|TRBV4-3
CASSQDSLSAGYTDTQYF
TGCGCCAGCAGCCAAGATTCATTGAGTGCGGGATACACAGATACGCAGTATTTT
>-|-|TRBJ1-5|TRBV7-9
CASSPDYSNQPQHF
TGTGCCAGCAGCCCCGATTATAGCAATCAGCCCCAGCATTTT
>-|-|TRBJ1-2|TRBV10-3
CATAEPGRDFGYTF
TGTGCCACCGCCGAGCCAGGGAGAGACTTCGGCTACACCTTC
>-|-|TRBJ2-4|TRBV7-9
CASSQGASLAKNIQYF
TGTGCCAGCAGCCAAGGGGCTTCTCTAGCCAAAAACATTCAGTACTTC
>-|-|TRBJ1-2|TRBV4-3
CASSQGADGYTF
TGCGCCAGCAGCCAAGGGGCGGATGGCTACACCTTC
>-|TRBD2|TRBJ2-7|TRBV9
CASSPRTSGGGSYEQYF
TGTGCCAGCAGCCCGAGGACTAGCGGGGGGGGCTCCTACGAGCAGTACTTC
>few|-|TRBJ1-6|TRBV29-1
CSARGGSNSPLHF
TGCAGCGCCCGGGGGGGTAGTAATTCACCCCTCCACTTT
>once|TRBD2|TRBJ2-2|TRBV29-1
CSVAGTSGYTGELFF
TGCAGCGTTGCCGGGACTAGCGGGTACACCGGGGAGCTGTTTTTT
>-|TRBD1|TRBJ2-2|TRBV7-2
CASSLQTGKGELFF
TGTGCCAGCAGCTTACAGACAGGGAAGGGGGAGCTGTTTTTT
>once|-|TRBJ2-3|TRBV4-1
CASSHRSTDTQYF
TGCGCCAGCAGCCACCGTAGCACAGATACGCAGTATTTT
>-|-|TRBJ2-1|TRBV25-1
CASSEVAAAYNEQFF
TGTGCCAGCAGTGAAGTAGCGGCTGCCTACAATGAGCAGTTCTTC
>-|-|TRBJ1-1|TRBV5-1
CASSLPSGSEAFF
TGCGCCAGCAGCTTGCCAAGCGGCAGTGAAGCTTTCTTT
>few|TRBD1|TRBJ1-4|TRBV5-6
CASSFLQGTNEKLFF
TGTGCCAGCAGCTTTTTACAGGGGACTAATGAAAAACTGTTTTTT
>-|-|TRBJ1-1|TRBV30
CAWTPGGSRTEAFF
TGTGCCTGGACACCTGGGGGCTCCCGGACTGAAGCTTTCTTT
>-|-|TRBJ2-2|TRBV6-1
CASEDRRQITGELFF
TGTGCCAGCGAAGACCGCCGACAGATTACCGGGGAGCTGTTTTTT
>-|-|TRBJ1-5|TRBV6-6
CASSYSGGTNQPQHF
TGTGCCAGCAGTTACTCAGGAGGGACCAATCAGCCCCAGCATTTT
>-|-|TRBJ2-2|TRBV28
CASSFAGYTGELFF
TGTGCCAGCAGTTTCGCGGGGTACACCGGGGAGCTGTTTTTT
>-|-|TRBJ2-1|TRBV6-5
CASSYGRYNEQFF
TGTGCCAGCAGTTACGGGCGCTACAATGAGCAGTTCTTC
>-|-|TRBJ2-7|TRBV5-1
CASSLQGVYEQYF
TGCGCCAGCAGCTTGCAAGGGGTTTACGAGCAGTACTTC
>-|TRBD1|TRBJ1-2|TRBV2
CATVTGEYGYTF
TGTGCCACCGTTACAGGGGAGTATGGCTACACCTTC
>-|-|TRBJ1-1|TRBV27
CASSLSYGERTEAFF
TGTGCCAGCAGTTTATCGTACGGGGAGCGAACTGAAGCTTTCTTT
>once|TRBD1|TRBJ2-7|TRBV14
CASSQVGRRDRSYEQYF
TGTGCCAGCAGCCAAGTGGGGCGACGGGACAGGAGCTACGAGCAGTACTTC
>-|-|TRBJ1-1|TRBV4-3
CASSQFLWTSNTEAFF
TGCGCCAGCAGCCAATTTTTGTGGACATCGAACACTGAAGCTTTCTTT
>few|TRBD1|TRBJ1-5|TRBV6-6
CASSLQTGGNQPQHF
TGTGCCAGCAGTCTACAGACAGGGGGTAATCAGCCCCAGCATTTT
>-|-|TRBJ2-5|TRBV6-1
CASIYRASEETQYF
TGTGCCAGCATTTACAGGGCTTCCGAGGAGACCCAGTACTTC
>-|-|TRBJ1-3|TRBV2
CASKGLIAGNTIYF
TGTGCCAGCAAGGGGTTGATCGCTGGAAACACCATATATTTT
>-|-|TRBJ1-2|TRBV29-1
CSVEAVYAYGYTF
TGCAGCGTTGAGGCCGTTTATGCCTATGGCTACACCTTC
>-|-|TRBJ2-3|TRBV19
CASSRQANSDTQYF
TGTGCCAGTAGCCGACAGGCGAATTCAGATACGCAGTATTTT
>-|-|TRBJ2-7|TRBV19
CASSTGSYEQYF
TGTGCCAGTAGTACAGGGTCCTACGAGCAGTACTTC
>-|TRBD1|TRBJ2-5|TRBV5-4
CASSFPGQGVQETQYF
TGTGCCAGCAGCTTCCCGGGACAGGGGGTTCAAGAGACCCAGTACTTC
>-|-|TRBJ1-2|TRBV4-3
CASSQDSRITANGYTF
TGCGCCAGCAGCCAAGATTCGCGGATTACTGCTAATGGCTACACCTTC
>-|TRBD1|TRBJ2-1|TRBV11-3
CASSLGQQYNEQFF
TGTGCCAGCAGCTTGGGACAGCAATACAATGAGCAGTTCTTC
>-|-|TRBJ2-3|TRBV11-1
CASSGRQGSGSTDTQYF
TGTGCCAGCAGCGGCAGACAGGGTAGCGGGTCCACAGATACGCAGTATTTT
>few|TRBD2|TRBJ2-3|TRBV4-3
CASSQAGGDTQYF
TGCGCCAGCAGCCAAGCCGGGGGGGATACGCAGTATTTT
>-|TRBD2|TRBJ2-3|TRBV5-1
CASSLGGGTPRTDTQYF
TGCGCCAGCAGCCTCGGGGGGGGGACTCCCCGCACAGATACGCAGTATTTT
>-|-|TRBJ1-2|TRBV5-6
CASSRGGQTYGYTF
TGTGCCAGCAGCCGCGGCGGACAGACCTATGGCTACACCTTC
>once|TRBD2|TRBJ2-2|TRBV4-2
CASSQVGFVAGENNTGELFF
TGTGCCAGCAGCCAAGTTGGTTTCGTAGCGGGGGAAAACAACACCGGGGAGCTGTTTTTT
>once|-|TRBJ1-3|TRBV7-9
CASSPTVSGNTIYF
TGTGCCAGCAGCCCGACAGTCTCTGGAAACACCATATATTTT
>-|TRBD2|TRBJ2-3|TRBV9
CASSKLAGDTDTQYF
TGTGCCAGCAGCAAACTAGCGGGGGACACAGATACGCAGTATTTT
>-|-|TRBJ1-1|TRBV21-1
CASSKADRGMNTEAFF
TGTGCCAGCAGCAAAGCCGACAGAGGCATGAACACTGAAGCTTTCTTT
>-|TRBD1|TRBJ2-7|TRBV5-1
CASSLVSTGKTYEQYF
TGCGCCAGCAGCTTGGTCTCGACAGGGAAGACCTACGAGCAGTACTTC
>once|-|TRBJ2-6|TRBV19
CASSFAAGSLTF
-
>-|-|TRBJ2-1|TRBV15
CATSRAAQRYNEQFF
TGTGCCACCAGCAGAGCAGCACAGAGATACAATGAGCAGTTCTTC
>once|-|TRBJ2-3|TRBV7-2
CASSLDGHSTDTQYF
TGTGCCAGCAGCTTAGATGGACACTCCACAGATACGCAGTATTTT
>-|-|TRBJ1-2|TRBV2
CASSEAGAANYGYTF
TGTGCCAGCAGTGAAGCGGGGGCTGCGAACTATGGCTACACCTTC
>-|TRBD1|TRBJ2-1|TRBV9
CASSTSGGSEQFF
TGTGCCAGCAGCACATCAGGGGGCAGTGAGCAGTTCTTC
>once|-|TRBJ2-5|TRBV29-1
CSVDGGWGIPSFQETQYF
TGCAGCGTTGATGGAGGTTGGGGAATCCCTTCCTTCCAAGAGACCCAGTACTTC
>-|-|TRBJ2-7|TRBV5-1
CASSSESQARYSEQYF
TGCGCCAGCAGCTCCGAAAGCCAAGCGCGATACAGCGAGCAGTACTTC
>-|-|TRBJ1-6|TRBV6-1
CASKAPPSPLHF
TGTGCCAGCAAAGCCCCTCCCTCACCCCTCCACTTT
>-|TRBD1|TRBJ1-1|TRBV2
CASRRDREATEAFF
TGTGCCAGCCGACGGGACAGGGAGGCCACTGAAGCTTTCTTT
>-|-|TRBJ2-5|TRBV7-9
CASSLAIRRPQVETQYF
TGTGCCAGCAGCTTAGCGATTCGACGACCTCAGGTGGAGACCCAGTACTTC
>-|TRBD1|TRBJ2-2|TRBV5-6
CASSFRDRGGAGELFF
TGTGCCAGCAGCTTCCGGGACAGGGGAGGGGCCGGGGAGCTGTTTTTT
>-|-|TRBJ2-4|TRBV2
CASSETGVLAKNIQYF
TGTGCCAGCAGTGAAACTGGTGTGCTAGCCAAAAACATTCAGTACTTC
>few|TRBD1|TRBJ1-6|TRBV10-3
CAIAGTGDSPLHF
TGTGCCATCGCCGGGACAGGGGATTCACCCCTCCACTTT
>-|-|TRBJ1-4|TRBV7-2
CASSLVGDQRDEKLFF
TGTGCCAGCAGCCTAGTTGGGGACCAGAGGGATGAAAAACTGTTTTTT
>once|TRBD1|TRBJ1-4|TRBV28
CASSSDRAKWNEKLFF
TGTGCCAGCAGTTCCGACAGGGCAAAGTGGAATGAAAAACTGTTTTTT
>-|TRBD2|TRBJ2-3|TRBV7-2
CASSLRRGNLDTQYF
TGTGCCAGCAGCCTGCGGCGGGGGAACCTAGATACGCAGTATTTT
>-|TRBD2|TRBJ2-1|TRBV28
CASRGEGWSSYNEQFF
TGTGCCAGCAGAGGGGAGGGGTGGAGCTCCTACAATGAGCAGTTCTTC
>-|TRBD2|TRBJ2-5|TRBV19
CASSMGVAGGEETQYF
TGTGCCAGTAGTATGGGGGTAGCGGGGGGAGAAGAGACCCAGTACTTC